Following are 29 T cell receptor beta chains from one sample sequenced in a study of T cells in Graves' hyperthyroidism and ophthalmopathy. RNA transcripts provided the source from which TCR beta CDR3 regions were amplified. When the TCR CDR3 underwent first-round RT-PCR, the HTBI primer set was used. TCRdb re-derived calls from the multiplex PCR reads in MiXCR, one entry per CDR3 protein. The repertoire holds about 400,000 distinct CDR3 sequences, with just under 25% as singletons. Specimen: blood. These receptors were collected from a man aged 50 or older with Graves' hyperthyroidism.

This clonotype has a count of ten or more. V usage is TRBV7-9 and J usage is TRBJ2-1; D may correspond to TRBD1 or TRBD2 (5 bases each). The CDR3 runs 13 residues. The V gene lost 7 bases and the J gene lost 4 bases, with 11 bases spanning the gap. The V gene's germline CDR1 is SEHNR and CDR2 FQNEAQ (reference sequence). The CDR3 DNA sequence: TGTGCCAGCATCCAAGGGGAGTACAATGAGCAGTTCTTC. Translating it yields CASIQGEYNEQFF.

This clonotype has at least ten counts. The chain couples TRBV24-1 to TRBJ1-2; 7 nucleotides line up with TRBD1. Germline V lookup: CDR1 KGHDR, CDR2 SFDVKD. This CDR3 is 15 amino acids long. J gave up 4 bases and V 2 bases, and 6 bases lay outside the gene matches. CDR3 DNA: TGTGCCACCAGTGATTCCCGACAGGGAATCTATGGCTACACCTTC. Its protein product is CATSDSRQGIYGYTF.

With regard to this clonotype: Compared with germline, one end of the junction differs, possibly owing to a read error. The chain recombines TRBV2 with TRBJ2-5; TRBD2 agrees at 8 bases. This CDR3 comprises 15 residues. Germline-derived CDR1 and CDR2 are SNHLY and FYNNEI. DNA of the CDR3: TGTGCCTGCAGTGAACAGAGCGGGAGACGAGAGACCCAGTACTTC. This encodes CACSEQSGRRETQYF.

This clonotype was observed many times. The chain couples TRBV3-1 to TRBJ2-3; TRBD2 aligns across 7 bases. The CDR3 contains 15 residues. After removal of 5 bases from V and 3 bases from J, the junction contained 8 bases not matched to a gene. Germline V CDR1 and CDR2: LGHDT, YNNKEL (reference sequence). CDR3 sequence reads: CASSSGLDLTDTQYF. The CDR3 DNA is TGTGCCAGCAGCAGCGGACTAGACCTAACAGATACGCAGTATTTT.

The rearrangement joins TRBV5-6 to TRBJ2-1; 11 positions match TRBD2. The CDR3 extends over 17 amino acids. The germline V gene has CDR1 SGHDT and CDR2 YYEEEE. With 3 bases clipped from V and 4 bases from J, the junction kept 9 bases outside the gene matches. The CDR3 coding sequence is TGTGCCAGCAGCTGGAGTACTAGCGGGAGCCAATACAATGAGCAGTTCTTC. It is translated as CASSWSTSGSQYNEQFF.

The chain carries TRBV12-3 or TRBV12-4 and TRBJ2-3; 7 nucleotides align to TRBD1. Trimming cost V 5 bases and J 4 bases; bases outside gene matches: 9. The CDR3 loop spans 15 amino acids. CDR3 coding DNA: TGTGCCAGCAGTCGAGGGGGCAGCAGGGCAGATACGCAGTATTTT. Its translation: CASSRGGSRADTQYF.

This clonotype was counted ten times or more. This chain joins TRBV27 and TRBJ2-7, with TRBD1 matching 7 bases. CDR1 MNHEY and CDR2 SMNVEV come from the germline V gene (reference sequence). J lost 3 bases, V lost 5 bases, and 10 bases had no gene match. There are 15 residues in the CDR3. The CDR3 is CASSPAGTVNYEQYF. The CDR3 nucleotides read TGTGCCAGCAGTCCCGCCGGGACAGTAAACTACGAGCAGTACTTC.

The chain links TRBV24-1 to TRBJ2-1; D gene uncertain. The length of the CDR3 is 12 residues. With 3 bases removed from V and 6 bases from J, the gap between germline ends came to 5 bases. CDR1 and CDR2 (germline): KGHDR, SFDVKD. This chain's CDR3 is CATSDRLNEQFF. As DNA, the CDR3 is TGTGCCACCAGTGATCGACTCAATGAGCAGTTCTTC.

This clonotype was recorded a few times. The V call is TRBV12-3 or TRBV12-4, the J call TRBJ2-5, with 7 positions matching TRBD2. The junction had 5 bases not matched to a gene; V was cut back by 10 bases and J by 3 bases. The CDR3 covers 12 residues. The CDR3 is CAITAGKETQYF. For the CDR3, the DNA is TGTGCCATCACAGCGGGAAAAGAGACCCAGTACTTC.

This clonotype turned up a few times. The CDR3 region has the DNA TGTGCCATCCAGGGACAGATCACAGATACGCAGTATTTT. It translates to CAIQGQITDTQYF. J is TRBJ2-3 and V is TRBV10-3; 7 nucleotides match TRBD1. The germline CDR1 and CDR2 sequences are ENHRY and SYGVKD. V was pared by 8 bases and J by 2 bases, with 4 bases of the junction left unmatched. The CDR3 is made up of 13 amino acids.

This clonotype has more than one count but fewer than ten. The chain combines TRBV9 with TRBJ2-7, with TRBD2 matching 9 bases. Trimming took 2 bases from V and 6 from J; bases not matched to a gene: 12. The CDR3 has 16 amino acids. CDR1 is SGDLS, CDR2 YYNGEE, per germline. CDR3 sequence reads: CASSVSIAGAASEQYF. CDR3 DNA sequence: TGTGCCAGCAGCGTTTCTATAGCGGGAGCCGCCTCCGAGCAGTACTTC.

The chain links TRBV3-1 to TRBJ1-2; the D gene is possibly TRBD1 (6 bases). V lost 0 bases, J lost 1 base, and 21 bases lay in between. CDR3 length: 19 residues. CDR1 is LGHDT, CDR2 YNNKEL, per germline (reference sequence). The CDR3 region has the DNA TGTGCCAGCAGCCAAGATCCCGGACAGAAACTCTCGGATAACTATGGCTACACCTTC. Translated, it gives CASSQDPGQKLSDNYGYTF.

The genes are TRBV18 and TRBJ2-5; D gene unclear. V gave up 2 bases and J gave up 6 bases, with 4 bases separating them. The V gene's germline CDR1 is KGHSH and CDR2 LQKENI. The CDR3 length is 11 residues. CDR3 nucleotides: TGTGCCAGCTCACCAGAACAGACCCAGTACTTC. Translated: CASSPEQTQYF.

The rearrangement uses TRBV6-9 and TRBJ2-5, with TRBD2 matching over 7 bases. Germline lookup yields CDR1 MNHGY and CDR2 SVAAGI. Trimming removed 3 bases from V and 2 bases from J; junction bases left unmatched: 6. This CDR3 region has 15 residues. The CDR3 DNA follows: TGTGCCAGCAGTTACGGGCTAGCGGATCAAGAGACCCAGTACTTC. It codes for CASSYGLADQETQYF.

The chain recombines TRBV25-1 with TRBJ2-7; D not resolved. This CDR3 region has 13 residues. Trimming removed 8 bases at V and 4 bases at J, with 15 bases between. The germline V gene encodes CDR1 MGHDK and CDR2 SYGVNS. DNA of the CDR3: TGTGCCAGCTCTTTGGCTAACCCATACGAGCAGTACTTC. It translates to CASSLANPYEQYF.

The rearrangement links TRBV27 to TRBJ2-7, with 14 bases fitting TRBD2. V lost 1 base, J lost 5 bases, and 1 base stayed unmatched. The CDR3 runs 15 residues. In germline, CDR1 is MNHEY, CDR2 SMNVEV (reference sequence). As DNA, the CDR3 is TGTGCCAGCAGTTTATTGGGACTAGCGGGAGACGAGCAGTACTTC. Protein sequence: CASSLLGLAGDEQYF.

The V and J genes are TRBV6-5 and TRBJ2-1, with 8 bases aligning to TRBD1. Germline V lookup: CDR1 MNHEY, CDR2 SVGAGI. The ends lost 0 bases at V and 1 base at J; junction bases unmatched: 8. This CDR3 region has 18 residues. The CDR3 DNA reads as TGTGCCAGCAGTTACTCCGGTCAGGGGGCTTATTCCTACAATGAGCAGTTCTTC. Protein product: CASSYSGQGAYSYNEQFF.

Here the CDR3 reads CASSTTAGLAGVYEQYF. CDR3 bases: TGTGCCAGTAGTACGACTGCGGGACTAGCGGGAGTATACGAGCAGTACTTC. The chain joins TRBV19 to TRBJ2-7; 14 bases are shared with TRBD2. In germline, CDR1 is LNHDA, CDR2 SQIVND (reference sequence). J lost 4 bases, V lost 4 bases, and 9 bases had no gene match. This CDR3 contains 17 residues.

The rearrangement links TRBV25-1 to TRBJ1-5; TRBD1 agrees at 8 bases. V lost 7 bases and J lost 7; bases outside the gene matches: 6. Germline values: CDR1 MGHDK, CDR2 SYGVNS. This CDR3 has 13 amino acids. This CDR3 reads CASIPGQGQPQHF. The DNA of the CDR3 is TGTGCCAGCATTCCCGGACAGGGCCAGCCCCAGCATTTT.

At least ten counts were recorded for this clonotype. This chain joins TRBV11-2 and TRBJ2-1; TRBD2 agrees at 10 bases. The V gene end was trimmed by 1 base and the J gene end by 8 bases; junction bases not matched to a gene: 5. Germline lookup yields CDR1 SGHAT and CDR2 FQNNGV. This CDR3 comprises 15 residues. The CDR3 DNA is TGTGCCAGCAGCTTAGTAGCGGGAGGTTTAGATGAGCAGTTCTTC. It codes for CASSLVAGGLDEQFF.

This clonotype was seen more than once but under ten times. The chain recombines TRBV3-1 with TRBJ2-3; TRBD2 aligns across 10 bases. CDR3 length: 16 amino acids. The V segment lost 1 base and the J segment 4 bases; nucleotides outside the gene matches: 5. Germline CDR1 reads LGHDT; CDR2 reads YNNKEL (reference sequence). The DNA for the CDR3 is TGTGCCAGCAGCCAAGGATCCAGCGGGAGGGCAGATACGCAGTATTTT. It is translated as CASSQGSSGRADTQYF.

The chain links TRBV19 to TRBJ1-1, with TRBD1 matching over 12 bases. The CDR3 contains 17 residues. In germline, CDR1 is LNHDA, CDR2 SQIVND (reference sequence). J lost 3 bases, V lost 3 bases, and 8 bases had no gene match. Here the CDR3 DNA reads TGTGCCAGTAGTATCTTGGGACAGGGGGCGGGATACACTGAAGCTTTCTTT. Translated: CASSILGQGAGYTEAFF.

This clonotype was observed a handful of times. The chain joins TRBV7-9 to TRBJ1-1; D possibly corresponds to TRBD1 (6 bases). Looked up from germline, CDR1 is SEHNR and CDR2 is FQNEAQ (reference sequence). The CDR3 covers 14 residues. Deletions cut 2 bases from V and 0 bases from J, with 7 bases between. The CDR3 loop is CASSLWDMNTEAFF. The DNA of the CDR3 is TGTGCCAGCAGCTTATGGGACATGAACACTGAAGCTTTCTTT.

The CDR3 reads CASSQGTSGRAYNEQFF. CDR3 sequence (DNA): TGTGCCAGCAGCCAAGGGACTAGCGGGAGGGCCTACAATGAGCAGTTCTTC. The chain links TRBV4-2 to TRBJ2-1; 15 nucleotides line up with TRBD2. There are 17 residues in the CDR3. Germline assignment: CDR1 LGHNA and CDR2 YNFKEQ. Germline trimming cut 1 base from V and 2 bases from J; bases unmatched to any gene: 0.

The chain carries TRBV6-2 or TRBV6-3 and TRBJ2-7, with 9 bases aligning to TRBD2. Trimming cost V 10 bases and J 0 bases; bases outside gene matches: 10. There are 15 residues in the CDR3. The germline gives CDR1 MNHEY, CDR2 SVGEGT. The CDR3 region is CATMTSGRSSYEQYF. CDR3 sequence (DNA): TGTGCCACTATGACTAGCGGCCGGAGCTCCTACGAGCAGTACTTC.

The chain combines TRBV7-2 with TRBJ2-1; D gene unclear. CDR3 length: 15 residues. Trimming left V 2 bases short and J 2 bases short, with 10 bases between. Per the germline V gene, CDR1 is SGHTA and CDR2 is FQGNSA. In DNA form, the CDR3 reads TGTGCCAGCAGCTTATCCCGGAGCCCCTACAATGAGCAGTTCTTC. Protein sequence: CASSLSRSPYNEQFF. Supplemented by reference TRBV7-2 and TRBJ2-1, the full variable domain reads GAGVSQSPSNKVTEKGKDVELRCDPISGHTALYWYRQSLGQGLEFLIYFQGNSAPDKSGLPSDRFSAERTGGSVSTLTIQRTQQEDSAVYLCASSLSRSPYNEQFFGPGTRLTVL.

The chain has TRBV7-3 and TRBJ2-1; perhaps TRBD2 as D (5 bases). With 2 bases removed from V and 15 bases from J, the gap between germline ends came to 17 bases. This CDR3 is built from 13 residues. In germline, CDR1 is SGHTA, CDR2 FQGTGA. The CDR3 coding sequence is TGTGCCAGCAGCTTAGACGGACTTAGGGAGTTGTTCTTC. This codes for CASSLDGLRELFF. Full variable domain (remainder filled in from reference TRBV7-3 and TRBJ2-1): GAGVSQTPSNKVTEKGKYVELRCDPISGHTALYWYRQSLGQGPEFLIYFQGTGAADDSGLPNDRFFAVRPEGSVSTLKIQRTERGDSAVYLCASSLDGLRELFFGPGTRLTVL.

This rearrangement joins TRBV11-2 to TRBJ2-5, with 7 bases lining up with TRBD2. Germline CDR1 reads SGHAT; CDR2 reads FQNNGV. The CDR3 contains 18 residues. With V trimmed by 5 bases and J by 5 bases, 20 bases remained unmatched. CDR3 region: CASSVASGGLPGGETQYF. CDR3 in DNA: TGTGCCAGCAGCGTAGCTTCGGGGGGACTGCCGGGTGGGGAGACCCAGTACTTC.

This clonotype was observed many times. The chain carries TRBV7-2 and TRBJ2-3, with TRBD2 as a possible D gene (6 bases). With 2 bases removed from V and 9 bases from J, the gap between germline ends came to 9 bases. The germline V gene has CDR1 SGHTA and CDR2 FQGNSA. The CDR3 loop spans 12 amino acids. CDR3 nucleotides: TGTGCCAGCAGCTTATTGGAGGGCACGCAGTATTTT. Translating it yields CASSLLEGTQYF.